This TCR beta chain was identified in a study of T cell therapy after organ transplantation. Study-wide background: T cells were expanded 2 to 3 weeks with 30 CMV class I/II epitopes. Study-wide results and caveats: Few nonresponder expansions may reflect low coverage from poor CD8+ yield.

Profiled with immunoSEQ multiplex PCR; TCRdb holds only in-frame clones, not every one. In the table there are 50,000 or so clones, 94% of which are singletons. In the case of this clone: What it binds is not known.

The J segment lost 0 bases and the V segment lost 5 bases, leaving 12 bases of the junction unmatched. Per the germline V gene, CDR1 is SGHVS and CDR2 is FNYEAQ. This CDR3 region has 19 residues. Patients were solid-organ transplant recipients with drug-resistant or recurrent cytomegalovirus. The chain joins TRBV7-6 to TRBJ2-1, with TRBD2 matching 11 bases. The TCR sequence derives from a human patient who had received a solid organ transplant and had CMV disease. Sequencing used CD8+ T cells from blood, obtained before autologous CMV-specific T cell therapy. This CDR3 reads CASSRTLAGGPGSYNEQFF. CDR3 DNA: TGTGCCAGCAGCCGAACATTAGCGGGAGGGCCTGGCTCCTACAATGAGCAGTTCTTC.